This T cell receptor beta chain was recorded in a study of cytomegalovirus exposure and HLA in healthy donors. Findings of the study overall: As a later analysis showed, a missense DCLRE1C variant was linked to trimming of TCR beta V- and J-genes. Later analysis suggested links between common viral pathogens and several top significant clusters.

The table lists this clone with a count of one. Its antigen is currently unknown. At one of its ends the junction is not consistent with the germline gene, which may arise from a read error. A multiplex PCR was run with 60 Vbeta primers and 13 Jbeta primers. Produced via immunoSEQ multiplex PCR; TCRdb's table is partial and in-frame only. Of fewer than 95,000 clones listed, about 80% were seen once; the top ten hold about 0.53%. Sequencing used PBMCs. The sequence came from a man under 40 in good health and CMV-seronegative.

The CDR3 spells CASSLTVTLNHGYTF. The CDR3 DNA follows: TGTGCCAGCAGTTTGACAGTTACCCTTAACCATGGCTACACCTTC. The V gene is TRBV27, the J gene TRBJ1-2; tentatively, D is TRBD1 (5 bases). This CDR3 contains 15 residues. CDR1 and CDR2 (germline): MNHEY, SMNVEV (reference sequence).